This T cell receptor beta chain was captured by sequencing in a study of cytomegalovirus exposure and HLA in healthy donors. For the study at large: The approximately 130 validation repertoires were reported in a later analysis to have been generated on the same platform as the roughly 700 first-cohort repertoires.

V lost 5 bases to trimming and J lost 0 bases; unmatched junction nucleotides: 11. The CDR3 sequence is 17 residues long. Germline V gene sequence: CDR1 MDHEN, CDR2 SYDVKM. Some clones are missing from TCRdb's copy, which holds only in-frame ones; the method was immunoSEQ multiplex PCR. The sample records under 150,000 clones, about 83% being singletons. The approximately 120-subject validation cohort, separate from the approximately 640-subject first cohort, included the donors. Study results and limitations: In vitro testing confirmed a few CMV-associated chains as specific for CMV antigens. Most observed TCR sequences were rare, whereas some public TCRs were detected in many donors.

With respect to this clone: Its antigen remains unknown.

The sequenced material came from PBMCs. This TCR derives from a woman aged 30 to 39 in good health and CMV-seronegative. The chain is built from TRBV28 and TRBJ2-7; TRBD1 aligns across 9 bases. The CDR3 here is CASSSLGQGLYSYEQYF. CDR3 coding DNA: TGTGCCAGCAGTAGCCTCGGACAGGGGCTATACTCCTACGAGCAGTACTTC. Drawing the rest from reference TRBV28 and TRBJ2-7, the complete variable domain is DVKVTQSSRYLVKRTGEKVFLECVQDMDHENMFWYRQDPGLGLRLIYFSYDVKMKEKGDIPEGYSVSREKKERFSLILESASTNQTSMYLCASSSLGQGLYSYEQYFGPGTRLTVT.